This T cell receptor beta chain appears in the sequencing data of a study of patients and donors after allogeneic stem cell transplantation. This clonotype was observed at least ten times. The CDR3 loop spans 15 amino acids. The V and J ends lost 0 bases and 7 bases, in that order; junction bases with no gene match: 7. Germline-derived CDR1 and CDR2 are SGHRS and YFSETQ. Each CDR3 protein is one row after TCRdb ran MiXCR on the RT-PCR reads. This table has hundreds of thousands of distinct CDR3 sequences, approximately 16% appearing once. Sequenced material: blood, either unsorted or a sorted T cell fraction (not recorded which). The chain is built from TRBV5-1 and TRBJ1-5; 7 positions agree with TRBD1. The TCR comes from a human donor who was either an allogeneic HSCT recipient or a stem cell or donor lymphocyte infusion donor (not recorded which). It is not recorded whose cells these are; they may come from a transplant donor. The CDR3 here is CASSLDGGGGQPQHF. As DNA, the CDR3 is TGCGCCAGCAGCTTGGATGGAGGGGGCGGCCAGCCCCAGCATTTT.